The 29 T cell receptor beta chains given below trace back to one sample, sequenced in a study of identical twins. TCRdb redid the calling of the 5' RACE reads with MiXCR, one entry per CDR3 protein. The sample yields about 690,000 distinct CDR3 sequences, approximately 22% seen once. These sequences were also reported in another study, on T cells expressing NK-cell markers.

The sequenced sample was PBMCs. Receptors were obtained from a woman younger than 30 in good health.

The genes are TRBV4-3 and TRBJ2-7; tentatively, D is TRBD1 (5 bases). This CDR3 is 12 amino acids long. V was trimmed by 1 base and J by 4 bases, leaving 5 bases between them. Germline V gives CDR1 LGHNA, CDR2 YSLEER. CDR3 sequence (DNA): TGCGCCAGCAGCCAAGGACAGTACGAGCAGTACTTC. As protein: CASSQGQYEQYF.

V usage is TRBV7-2 and J usage is TRBJ1-2; D remains ambiguous. The germline V and J ends were trimmed by 0 bases and 3 bases, with 8 bases remaining between them. CDR1 and CDR2 (germline): SGHTA, FQGNSA. CDR3 length: 14 residues. DNA of the CDR3: TGTGCCAGCAGCTTAGCGGGCGGAGACTATGGCTACACCTTC. It codes for CASSLAGGDYGYTF. Supplemented by reference TRBV7-2 and TRBJ1-2, the full variable domain reads GAGVSQSPSNKVTEKGKDVELRCDPISGHTALYWYRQSLGQGLEFLIYFQGNSAPDKSGLPSDRFSAERTGGSVSTLTIQRTQQEDSAVYLCASSLAGGDYGYTFGSGTRLTVV.

This clonotype occurred a few times. The CDR3 sequence: CSAREGLTDTQYF. CDR3 nucleotides: TGCAGTGCTAGAGAAGGCCTCACAGATACGCAGTATTTT. V gene TRBV20-1 combines with J gene TRBJ2-3, with no clear D. Trimming shortened V by 0 bases and J by 2 bases, and 6 bases separated the two germline ends. Germline CDR1 is DFQATT and CDR2 is SNEGSKA (reference sequence). The CDR3 contains 13 residues.

This rearrangement joins TRBV3-1 to TRBJ2-1, with 7 nucleotides matching TRBD2. Germline V gene sequence: CDR1 LGHDT, CDR2 YNNKEL (reference sequence). The CDR3 is made up of 16 amino acids. Trimming removed 4 bases from V and 6 bases from J; junction bases left unmatched: 12. The CDR3, as DNA: TGTGCCAGCAGCCTGGGTGGTAGCGGGCTGCCCAATGAGCAGTTCTTC. Its translation: CASSLGGSGLPNEQFF.

In DNA, the CDR3 is TGTGCCAGCAGCTTGCTGGGACCGAGCACCGGGGAGCTGTTTTTT. It yields the protein CASSLLGPSTGELFF. The V and J genes are TRBV5-6 and TRBJ2-2; D tentatively fits TRBD1 or TRBD2 (5 bases each). This CDR3 has 15 residues. V lost 1 base, J lost 4 bases, and 11 bases lay in between. Germline V gives CDR1 SGHDT, CDR2 YYEEEE.

J is TRBJ2-1 and V is TRBV25-1; 12 nucleotides line up with TRBD2. After removal of 10 bases from V and 2 bases from J, the junction contained 9 bases not matched to a gene. The germline V gene has CDR1 MGHDK and CDR2 SYGVNS. This CDR3 spans 16 amino acids. This CDR3 reads CATRLAGARAYNEQFF. CDR3 bases: TGTGCCACCCGACTAGCGGGAGCCAGGGCCTACAATGAGCAGTTCTTC.

The rearrangement uses TRBV29-1 and TRBJ2-2, with a possible D match to TRBD2 (5 bases). Per the germline V gene, CDR1 is SQVTM and CDR2 is ANQGSEA. This CDR3 region has 13 residues. V was pared by 5 bases and J by 6 bases, with 13 bases between. CDR3 in DNA: TGCAGCGTTAGTGAGGGTCTGGCCGGGGAGCTGTTTTTT. Its translation: CSVSEGLAGELFF.

This clonotype showed up just a few times. The genes are TRBV6-4 and TRBJ2-5; weak D call: TRBD1 (6 bases). In germline, CDR1 is MRHNA, CDR2 SNTAGT. This CDR3 is built from 17 residues. Trimming took off 6 bases at V and 0 bases at J, with 20 bases between the two ends. The CDR3 loop is CASRETQQGRYQETQYF. The CDR3 DNA is TGTGCCAGCAGGGAGACTCAACAGGGCCGGTACCAAGAGACCCAGTACTTC.

The sample holds a few counts of this clonotype. The V and J genes are TRBV5-8 and TRBJ1-1, with a tentative D call TRBD1 (6 bases). Trimming pared 5 bases from V and 1 base from J, leaving 12 bases between. CDR1 and CDR2 from the germline V gene are SGHTS and YDEGEE. The CDR3 is 14 amino acids. CDR3 DNA sequence: TGTGCCAGCAGGAGGGACATCCGGAACACTGAAGCTTTCTTT. This codes for CASRRDIRNTEAFF.

To note about this clonotype: Just one base apart from a much larger clone, this may be a read error. The chain uses TRBV11-2 and TRBJ2-7; the D is unclear. Germline V lookup: CDR1 SGHAT, CDR2 FQNNGV. Between the trimmed V and J ends, which lost 5 bases and 7 bases, there was a span of 9 bases. The CDR3 runs 11 residues. The CDR3 bases are TGTGCCAGCAGCCCCTTGGGGGAGCAGTACTTC. Translated, it gives CASSPLGEQYF.

This clonotype was recorded many times. At one of its ends the junction is not consistent with the germline gene, which may arise from a read error. This sequence joins TRBV5-1 and TRBJ2-7; D unclear. Germline lookup yields CDR1 SGHRS and CDR2 YFSETQ. CDR3 size: 14 residues. CDR3 coding DNA: TGTGCCAGCAGCTTACGAGATGGTACCTACGAGCAGTACTTC. It codes for CASSLRDGTYEQYF. Full variable domain (missing parts from reference TRBV5-1 and TRBJ2-7): KAGVTQTPRYLIKTRGQQVTLSCSPISGHRSVSWYQQTPGQGLQFLFEYFSETQRNKGNFPGRFSGRQFSNSRSEMNVSTLELGDSALYLCASSLRDGTYEQYFGPGTRLTVT.

The rearrangement joins TRBV20-1 to TRBJ2-2, with 10 bases aligning to TRBD1. The J segment lost 5 bases and the V segment lost 6 bases, leaving 6 bases of the junction unmatched. CDR1 DFQATT and CDR2 SNEGSKA come from the germline V gene (reference sequence). The CDR3 loop spans 14 amino acids. CDR3 nucleotide sequence: TGCAGTGCGATGCGGACAGGGGGGACCGGGGAGCTGTTTTTT. Its protein is CSAMRTGGTGELFF.

V gene TRBV19 combines with J gene TRBJ2-7; TRBD1 might be the D (6 bases). Trimming stripped 10 bases from V and 0 bases from J, with 13 bases between. Germline lookup yields CDR1 LNHDA and CDR2 SQIVND (reference sequence). There are 13 residues in the CDR3. This CDR3 reads CATMDRSSYEQYF. CDR3 nucleotide sequence: TGTGCCACCATGGACAGAAGCTCCTACGAGCAGTACTTC. The whole variable domain, filled in from reference TRBV19 and TRBJ2-7, reads DGGITQSPKYLFRKEGQNVTLSCEQNLNHDAMYWYRQDPGQGLRLIYYSQIVNDFQKGDIAEGYSVSREKKESFPLTVTSAQKNPTAFYLCATMDRSSYEQYFGPGTRLTVT.

This clonotype was recorded a few times. This chain links TRBV7-8 with TRBJ1-1; the D gene is possibly TRBD1 (5 bases). Trimming cost V 6 bases and J 0 bases, with 11 bases left between them. The CDR3 runs to 14 residues. Per the germline V gene, CDR1 is SGHVS and CDR2 is FQNEAQ. CDR3 in DNA: TGTGCCAGCAGACGGGACGGAATGAACACTGAAGCTTTCTTT. Protein sequence: CASRRDGMNTEAFF.

The rearrangement joins TRBV15 to TRBJ1-4; D not certain. V lost 3 bases to trimming and J lost 1 base, with 18 bases between them. This CDR3 is 18 amino acids long. From germline, CDR1 is LNHNV and CDR2 YYDKDF (reference sequence). The CDR3 here is CATSRVGQPPRTNEKLFF. The CDR3 DNA reads as TGTGCCACCAGCAGGGTTGGGCAGCCACCGAGAACTAATGAAAAACTGTTTTTT.

The CDR3 loop is CASSEYKQATEQYF. The CDR3 nucleotides are TGTGCCAGCAGTGAATACAAACAGGCTACCGAGCAGTACTTC. The gene calls are TRBV25-1 and TRBJ2-7, with a tentative D call TRBD1 (5 bases). The V end was cut by 0 bases, the J end by 6 bases, with 12 bases between. CDR3 size: 14 residues. Germline CDR1 MGHDK, CDR2 SYGVNS.

This sequence joins TRBV5-1 and TRBJ2-1, with 12 bases identical to TRBD2. Germline values: CDR1 SGHRS, CDR2 YFSETQ. The CDR3 sequence is 18 residues long. Trimming removed 4 bases from V and 2 bases from J; junction bases left unmatched: 10. CDR3 residues: CASSPPRTSGATYNEQFF. Written as DNA, the CDR3 is TGCGCCAGCAGCCCACCTCGGACTAGCGGGGCTACCTACAATGAGCAGTTCTTC.

The gene calls are TRBV7-9 and TRBJ2-7; D remains unclear. The CDR3 runs to 13 residues. Trimming removed 6 bases from V and 3 bases from J, with 12 bases in between. In germline, CDR1 is SEHNR, CDR2 FQNEAQ (reference sequence). CDR3 residues: CASRSSLDYEQYF. The CDR3 region has the DNA TGTGCCAGCAGGTCGTCTCTGGACTACGAGCAGTACTTC.

The V and J genes are TRBV5-1 and TRBJ2-2, with unresolved D. Trimming took off 4 bases at V and 2 bases at J, with 12 bases between the two ends. The CDR3 contains 15 residues. The germline V gene encodes CDR1 SGHRS and CDR2 YFSETQ. The CDR3 spells CASSRLGTNTGELFF. The CDR3 DNA reads as TGCGCCAGCAGCCGTCTAGGTACCAACACCGGGGAGCTGTTTTTT.

This rearrangement joins TRBV20-1 to TRBJ2-1; the match to TRBD2 covers 8 bases. This CDR3 is built from 19 residues. The germline gives CDR1 DFQATT, CDR2 SNEGSKA (reference sequence). V trimming: 6 bases; J trimming: 10 bases; junction bases outside the gene matches: 29. The CDR3 spells CSALPTSPSTSARELEQFF. The CDR3 bases are TGCAGTGCCCTACCGACCAGTCCCTCGACTAGCGCTCGAGAGTTGGAGCAGTTCTTC.

This rearrangement joins TRBV5-6 to TRBJ2-7, with unresolved D. Germline V gene data show CDR1 as SGHDT and CDR2 as YYEEEE. This CDR3 has 17 amino acids. The ends were cut back, 4 bases at V and 3 bases at J, with 23 bases in the middle. The CDR3 loop is CASSQKSLHNTIYEQYF. The CDR3 coding sequence is TGTGCCAGCAGCCAAAAAAGTCTACACAATACGATCTACGAGCAGTACTTC.

V usage is TRBV6-1 and J usage is TRBJ1-2; D is possibly TRBD1 (6 bases). Per germline, CDR1 MNHNS and CDR2 SASEGT. Trimming shortened V by 8 bases and J by 2 bases, and 12 bases separated the two germline ends. The CDR3 runs 13 residues. This CDR3 reads CASQDSRNYGYTF. Written as DNA, the CDR3 is TGTGCCAGCCAGGACAGTAGAAACTATGGCTACACCTTC.

The chain combines TRBV5-1 with TRBJ2-5; tentative D call: TRBD1 (6 bases). Trimming took off 4 bases at V and 2 bases at J, with 15 bases between the two ends. CDR3 length: 15 amino acids. Germline loops: CDR1 SGHRS, CDR2 YFSETQ. CDR3 DNA sequence: TGCGCCAGCAGCCTGACCGGGACAAGACAAGAGACCCAGTACTTC. Its translation: CASSLTGTRQETQYF.

This clonotype appeared a few times. The V call is TRBV4-3, the J call TRBJ1-2, with 10 bases aligning to TRBD1. CDR1 LGHNA and CDR2 YSLEER come from the germline V gene. This CDR3 comprises 15 residues. J lost 4 bases, V lost 3 bases, and 5 bases had no gene match. The CDR3 spells CASSHRDRGGYGYTF. The CDR3 region has the DNA TGCGCCAGCAGCCACCGGGACAGGGGAGGCTATGGCTACACCTTC.

This clonotype was seen a handful of times. V and J are TRBV20-1 and TRBJ2-5, with D possibly called TRBD1 or TRBD2 (6 bases each). The CDR3 is 17 amino acids. Germline V gene lookup returns CDR1 DFQATT and CDR2 SNEGSKA (reference sequence). Trimming shortened V by 1 base and J by 6 bases, and 24 bases separated the two germline ends. CDR3 coding DNA: TGCAGTGCTAGAGGGGGGGCTATCTTAGGGCTCATACAGACCCAGTACTTC. It translates to CSARGGAILGLIQTQYF.

The V and J genes are TRBV12-3 or TRBV12-4 and TRBJ2-5; 11 positions agree with TRBD1. CDR3 length: 15 amino acids. Trimming removed 6 bases from V and 2 bases from J; junction bases left unmatched: 5. CDR3 region: CASRRTGGGQETQYF. CDR3 sequence (DNA): TGTGCCAGCAGACGGACAGGGGGCGGACAAGAGACCCAGTACTTC.

Only a few counts were recorded for this clonotype. The chain carries TRBV12-3 or TRBV12-4 and TRBJ2-1; D possibly corresponds to TRBD1 (6 bases). Trimming took 5 bases from V and 2 from J, leaving 10 bases between them. The CDR3 spans 14 residues. In DNA form, the CDR3 reads TGTGCCAGCAGTCCGCAGGGGCCCTACAATGAGCAGTTCTTC. Translated: CASSPQGPYNEQFF.

This clonotype has a handful of counts. The chain has TRBV12-3 or TRBV12-4 and TRBJ2-1, with TRBD2 matching over 9 bases. With V trimmed by 2 bases and J by 9 bases, 8 bases remained unmatched. The CDR3 consists of 15 residues. CDR3: CASSLRGGVSGEQFF. CDR3 nucleotides: TGTGCCAGCAGTTTACGCGGGGGGGTCTCCGGTGAGCAGTTCTTC.

In regard to this clonotype: A clone one base away is much larger, so this may be a read error. The chain is built from TRBV10-3 and TRBJ1-1, with unresolved D. The germline CDR1 and CDR2 sequences are ENHRY and SYGVKD. V was trimmed by 6 bases and J by 1 base, leaving 3 bases between them. The CDR3 consists of 11 residues. The CDR3 nucleotides are TGTGCCATCAGCGGGAACACTGAAGCTTTCTTT. Translated: CAISGNTEAFF.